This T cell receptor (beta chain) is from a study of blood T cell repertoires in COVID-19. Germline CDR1 reads SGDLS; CDR2 reads YYNGEE. V dropped 0 bases and J dropped 4; count of bases not matched to a gene: 12. The CDR3 extends over 17 amino acids. Data came from immunoSEQ multiplex PCR; TCRdb stores just in-frame clones and leaves some out. Counted here are some 670,000 clones, over 80% occurring once; the ten biggest clones make up roughly 0.25%. The chain recombines TRBV9 with TRBJ1-1; 7 bases align to TRBD1. The specimen was peripheral blood. The TCR was taken from a woman aged 18-29 years with acute or convalescent COVID-19. The CDR3 reads CASSVAVMKGASTEAFF. The CDR3 coding sequence is TGTGCCAGCAGCGTAGCCGTAATGAAGGGGGCGAGCACTGAAGCTTTCTTT.